This T cell receptor beta chain was obtained from a study of cytomegalovirus exposure and HLA in healthy donors. Amplification used 60 Vbeta primers and 13 Jbeta primers. Profiling relied on immunoSEQ multiplex PCR, and the TCRdb table lists in-frame clones only, not all of them. The profile shows more than 95,000 clones, approximately 12% of them singletons. This CDR3 comprises 13 residues. V dropped 0 bases and J dropped 7 bases, with 12 bases sitting between them. CDR1 and CDR2 (germline): SQVTM, ANQGSEA. The receptor was derived from a man aged 40-49 years in good health and CMV-seropositive. Material for sequencing was PBMCs. The rearrangement uses TRBV29-1 and TRBJ1-2, with TRBD1 as a possible D gene (6 bases). The CDR3 protein is CSVEDNRGGGYTF. CDR3 DNA sequence: TGCAGCGTTGAAGACAATCGAGGGGGTGGCTACACCTTC.